This T cell receptor (beta chain) was retrieved from a study of OX40 agonist ivuxolimab in advanced cancers. Concerning the study at large: Ivuxolimab, which targeted the costimulatory receptor OX40 (CD134), was an agonistic, fully human IgG2 monoclonal antibody. Partial responses occurred in three dose-escalation patients: two with cutaneous melanoma and one with hepatocellular carcinoma. The point of sequencing TCRbeta in the periphery was to test whether ivuxolimab changed TCR sequence diversity and drove clonal T-cell expansion. Patients were allowed to have had prior anti-PD-1, anti-PD-L1 or anti-CTLA-4 therapy, and approximately 43% of the dose-escalation patients had previously received checkpoint inhibitors. Intravenous ivuxolimab was administered to patients every 2 weeks at six dose levels: 0.01, 0.1, 0.3, 1.5, 3 and 10 mg/kg. Of the roughly 51 dose-escalation patients, hepatocellular carcinoma was present in about 19, melanoma in roughly 15, renal cell carcinoma in 9 and head and neck cancer in 9. A male proportion of nearly 85% and a mean age of approximately 62 years, ranging from roughly 20 to 80, were recorded for the dose-escalation cohort. The paper covers the monotherapy dose-escalation part of the phase I ivuxolimab trial, which included N = 52 patients. Overall study results and their limits: Clonal expansion of both CD4+ and CD8+ blood T cells was observed from baseline to week 6 at doses 0.1 to 3.0 mg/kg. Which antigens the clonally expanded peripheral T cells were specific for was not determined. In the 0.1-3.0 mg/kg groups, partial responders were among the patients with the lowest normalized peripheral clonal expansion, particularly in CD8+ T cells. Low levels of normalized T-cell clonal expansion were also seen in some patients who did not respond. After ivuxolimab, CD8+ T cells had more expanded clones than CD4+ T cells on average.

This clone was counted between two and nine times. What antigen it recognizes has not been identified. No base-level quality is on record; no much larger clone is a single base apart. The trial excluded patients who had a history of autoimmune disease or were on systemic immunosuppression. Peripheral blood for TCR sequencing was collected from all dose cohorts at baseline, on cycle 4 day 1, and on cycle 7 day 1. The samples were taken from a phase I, first-in-human, multicenter, open-label dose-escalation trial of ivuxolimab. Adults with locally advanced or metastatic melanoma, renal cell, hepatocellular, or head and neck squamous cell carcinoma were enrolled in the trial. Before TCR sequencing, CD4+ and CD8+ T cells were separately sorted from peripheral blood. Genomic DNA was isolated from the sorted cells so that the TCRbeta CDR3 region could be sequenced. The immunoSEQ Assay was used for sequencing of TCRbeta CDR3 regions. TCRdb retrieved this table from immuneACCESS and kept in-frame rearrangements only. Not all clones are present; in checked studies, unresolved V genes account for under half, and no reason is known for the remainder. Across this sample there are 20,000 to 30,000 clones, with about 88% seen only once. About 31% of the sample belongs to the ten largest clones.

V is reduced by 7 bases and J by 8 bases, leaving a spacing of 11 bases between them. Including the terminal cysteine and phenylalanine, the CDR3 comprises 11 residues. Only the CDR3 part of the read is kept: 33 bases, read in frame from the first base. CDR1 and CDR2, per the germline V gene (reference sequence), are LNHDA and SQIVND. The sequencing used CD4+ or CD8+ T cells sorted from blood, collected in a trial of the OX40 agonist ivuxolimab. This sequence uses TRBV19 and TRBJ1-2, with TRBD1 tentatively as D gene (6 bases match). The clonotype was recovered from an adult with an advanced solid tumor such as melanoma, head and neck, liver or kidney cancer. The sequenced DNA: TGTGCCAGTACCACACAGGGAGGCTACACCTTC. It encodes CASTTQGGYTF.